Listed here are 2 T cell receptor beta chains from one sample, sequenced in a study of T cell responses to AZD1222 COVID-19 vaccine. Assay: immunoSEQ multiplex PCR; the TCRdb copy retains only in-frame clones and omits some. This sample has 98,000 or so clones, with around 91% found just once. The source material was peripheral blood, sampled on day 0 of AZD1222 vaccination. The receptors come from an adult in good health.

This clone was observed at least ten times. This sequence joins TRBV7-9 and TRBJ1-1; no clear D. In germline, CDR1 is SEHNR, CDR2 FQNEAQ (reference sequence). This CDR3 is built from 14 residues. The ends were cut back, 1 base at V and 0 bases at J, with 6 bases in the middle. The CDR3: CASSLELMNTEAFF. The CDR3 nucleotides are TGTGCCAGCAGCTTAGAATTGATGAACACTGAAGCTTTCTTT.

The chain's CDR3 is CASTLVGGYNEQFF. The CDR3 coding sequence is TGTGCCAGCACACTAGTGGGGGGTTACAATGAGCAGTTCTTC. The rearrangement joins TRBV6-5 to TRBJ2-1; tentatively, D is TRBD2 (6 bases). The germline CDR1 and CDR2 sequences are MNHEY and SVGAGI. V was clipped by 7 bases and J by 4 bases, with 14 bases between them. The CDR3 extends over 14 amino acids.